These 4 T cell receptor beta chains share one sample of origin, sequenced in a study of CD8 T cells in Susac syndrome. With random hexamers, reverse transcription was performed on about 0.5 to 1 ug of RNA. TCRdb passed the immunoSEQ multiplex PCR reads through MiXCR, listing each CDR3 protein once. The table records approximately 200,000 distinct CDR3 sequences, 90% to 97% of them present only once. Sequencing was performed on CD4+ T cells from PBMCs. These receptor sequences come from a human donor with multiple sclerosis.

This clonotype was recorded once. This chain links TRBV7-9 with TRBJ2-7; D gene ambiguous. The CDR3 is made up of 12 amino acids. Trimming cost V 5 bases and J 5 bases, with 10 bases left between them. In germline, CDR1 is SEHNR, CDR2 FQNEAQ (reference sequence). CDR3 sequence reads: CASSPLGHEQYF. The CDR3 DNA follows: TGTGCCAGCAGCCCACTCGGCCACGAGCAGTACTTC. Filled out from reference TRBV7-9 and TRBJ2-7, the complete variable domain reads DTGVSQNPRHKITKRGQNVTFRCDPISEHNRLYWYRQTLGQGPEFLTYFQNEAQLEKSRLLSDRFSAERPKGSFSTLEIQRTEQGDSAMYLCASSPLGHEQYFGPGTRLTVT.

This clonotype appeared once. The chain is built from TRBV20-1 and TRBJ2-7; maybe TRBD2 (6 bases). Germline V lookup: CDR1 DFQATT, CDR2 SNEGSKA (reference sequence). The CDR3 runs 11 residues. Trimming stripped 7 bases from V and 3 bases from J, with 10 bases between. For the CDR3, the DNA is TGCAGTGGGGCGGGGATCTACGAGCAGTACTTC. Residues: CSGAGIYEQYF.

This chain joins TRBV15 and TRBJ2-1; TRBD1 matches at 8 bases. The V and J ends lost 3 bases and 4 bases, in that order; junction bases with no gene match: 2. Looked up from germline, CDR1 is LNHNV and CDR2 is YYDKDF (reference sequence). The CDR3 length is 14 residues. The CDR3, as DNA: TGTGCCACCAGCAGGACAGGGGTTTACAATGAGCAGTTCTTC. Translating it yields CATSRTGVYNEQFF.

The V call is TRBV20-1, the J call TRBJ1-5; a weak D match, TRBD1 (6 bases). CDR3 length equals 13 residues. Trimming shortened V by 6 bases and J by 3 bases, and 12 bases separated the two germline ends. The germline V gene encodes CDR1 DFQATT and CDR2 SNEGSKA (reference sequence). The DNA of the CDR3 is TGCAGTGCCCCGCGACAGGCCAATCAGCCCCAGCATTTT. Encoded protein: CSAPRQANQPQHF.